A single sample gave rise to the 18 T cell receptor beta chains below, sequenced in a study of blood T cell repertoires in COVID-19. Produced via immunoSEQ multiplex PCR; TCRdb's table is partial and in-frame only. The top ten clones hold 1% of a sample with a few hundred thousand clones, more than 75% of them seen once. Sequenced material: peripheral blood. These receptor sequences come from a man in his fifties with active or convalescent COVID-19.

As concerns this clone: Different DNA sequences within this sample yield the same CDR3. The chain's CDR3 is CASRDRGTEAFF. CDR3 coding DNA: TGTGCCAGCAGGGACAGGGGAACTGAAGCTTTCTTT. The chain has TRBV2 and TRBJ1-1, with TRBD1 matching 9 bases. Germline CDR1 SNHLY, CDR2 FYNNEI. V dropped 6 bases and J dropped 5; count of bases not matched to a gene: 1. The CDR3 sequence is 12 residues long.

The chain uses TRBV2 and TRBJ1-1, with 7 bases lining up with TRBD1. The CDR3 is made up of 13 amino acids. The junction had 5 bases not matched to a gene; V was cut back by 6 bases and J by 4 bases. Per the germline V gene, CDR1 is SNHLY and CDR2 is FYNNEI. This CDR3 reads CASRTGQATEAFF. DNA for the CDR3: TGTGCCAGCAGGACCGGACAGGCCACTGAAGCTTTCTTT. The full variable domain, in which reference TRBV2 and TRBJ1-1 provide the parts outside the CDR3, is EPEVTQTPSHQVTQMGQEVILRCVPISNHLYFYWYRQILGQKVEFLVSFYNNEISEKSEIFDDQFSVERPDGSNFTLKIRSTKLEDSAMYFCASRTGQATEAFFGQGTRLTVV.

The CDR3 loop is CASSYSPISYNSPLHF. Here the CDR3 DNA reads TGTGCCAGCAGTTACTCTCCCATCTCCTATAATTCACCCCTCCACTTT. This sequence joins TRBV6-5 and TRBJ1-6; D is ambiguous. The ends were cut back, 0 bases at V and 0 bases at J, with 6 bases in the middle. The germline V gene encodes CDR1 MNHEY and CDR2 SVGAGI. The CDR3 consists of 16 residues.

CDR3 bases: TGTGCCAGCAGCCCAGATAGCAATCAGCCCCAGCATTTT. It translates to CASSPDSNQPQHF. This sequence joins TRBV2 and TRBJ1-5; D is ambiguous. CDR1 and CDR2 (germline): SNHLY, FYNNEI. With 6 bases removed from V and 0 bases from J, the gap between germline ends came to 6 bases. CDR3 size: 13 residues.

V usage is TRBV7-2 and J usage is TRBJ2-7, with 11 bases lining up with TRBD1. The germline CDR1 and CDR2 sequences are SGHTA and FQGNSA. V was clipped by 6 bases and J by 3 bases; unmatched bases: 7. This CDR3 region has 15 residues. The CDR3 sequence is CASRSGGQGVYEQYF. In DNA, the CDR3 is TGTGCCAGCAGGTCAGGGGGACAGGGGGTCTACGAGCAGTACTTC.

The chain is built from TRBV7-2 and TRBJ2-7; 7 bases line up with TRBD1. The CDR3 consists of 15 residues. V gave up 3 bases and J gave up 5 bases; unmatched junction bases: 10. Germline V gene lookup returns CDR1 SGHTA and CDR2 FQGNSA. CDR3 protein: CASSFQVIGGHEQYF. In DNA, the CDR3 is TGTGCCAGCAGCTTTCAGGTCATAGGGGGCCACGAGCAGTACTTC.

The V and J genes are TRBV6-6 and TRBJ2-7; the match to TRBD2 covers 7 bases. Germline assignment: CDR1 MNHNY and CDR2 SVGAGI (reference sequence). Trimming at V came to 7 bases and at J to 4 bases, leaving 16 bases not matched to a gene. The CDR3 has 16 amino acids. Here the CDR3 reads CASIKTGGIEVYEQYF. In DNA form, the CDR3 reads TGTGCCAGCATCAAAACCGGGGGGATAGAGGTTTACGAGCAGTACTTC.

The chain has TRBV5-1 and TRBJ2-1; a weak D match, TRBD2 (5 bases). The CDR3 contains 14 residues. The germline V gene encodes CDR1 SGHRS and CDR2 YFSETQ. The V end was cut by 6 bases, the J end by 4 bases, with 14 bases between. The CDR3 nucleotides are TGCGCCAGCACTGGGTTTGGCGGGTACAATGAGCAGTTCTTC. It translates to CASTGFGGYNEQFF.

The chain joins TRBV4-1 to TRBJ2-1; TRBD1 matches 8 bases. The CDR3 extends over 16 amino acids. Germline V lookup: CDR1 MGHRA, CDR2 YSYEKL. Trimming at V came to 4 bases and at J to 7 bases, leaving 12 bases not matched to a gene. The CDR3 DNA follows: TGCGCCAGCAGCCTCAGGGGGCGGGATGGGCGGAATGAGCAGTTCTTC. Its protein is CASSLRGRDGRNEQFF.

The V gene is TRBV5-1, the J gene TRBJ2-5; maybe TRBD2 (6 bases). Deletions cut 6 bases from V and 2 bases from J, with 17 bases between. Germline loops: CDR1 SGHRS, CDR2 YFSETQ. This CDR3 spans 15 amino acids. The CDR3: CASTASGVSQETQYF. Here the CDR3 DNA reads TGCGCCAGCACCGCCTCGGGGGTATCACAAGAGACCCAGTACTTC.

The chain couples TRBV28 to TRBJ1-2; unclear D gene. The germline V and J ends were trimmed by 3 bases and 3 bases, with 2 bases remaining between them. The germline V gene has CDR1 MDHEN and CDR2 SYDVKM. There are 11 residues in the CDR3. The CDR3 bases are TGTGCCAGCAGTTTCGACTATGGCTACACCTTC. Protein sequence: CASSFDYGYTF.

The chain joins TRBV4-3 to TRBJ1-1, with a weak D call TRBD1 (6 bases). CDR3 length: 15 amino acids. The germline CDR1 and CDR2 sequences are LGHNA and YSLEER. V lost 0 bases to trimming and J lost 6 bases, with 14 bases between them. The CDR3 reads CASSQDSQGGSEAFF. CDR3 nucleotide sequence: TGCGCCAGCAGCCAAGATTCACAGGGCGGGTCTGAAGCTTTCTTT.

The gene calls are TRBV6-5 and TRBJ1-1, with 8 bases identical to TRBD1. Germline trimming cut 6 bases from V and 4 bases from J; bases unmatched to any gene: 7. The CDR3 is 14 amino acids. Germline CDR1 MNHEY, CDR2 SVGAGI. DNA for the CDR3: TGTGCCAGCAGAAAACAGGGGGACTTCACTGAAGCTTTCTTT. Translated, it gives CASRKQGDFTEAFF.

The chain combines TRBV2 with TRBJ1-3; weak D call: TRBD1 (5 bases). V gave up 3 bases and J gave up 0 bases, with 15 bases separating them. This CDR3 is 17 amino acids long. Germline V lookup: CDR1 SNHLY, CDR2 FYNNEI. In DNA, the CDR3 is TGTGCCAGCAGTGACGGCCCCGGGAGGGGCTCTGGAAACACCATATATTTT. It encodes CASSDGPGRGSGNTIYF.

The J gene is TRBJ1-6, the V gene TRBV14, with D possibly TRBD1 on 6 matching bases. V lost 5 bases to trimming and J lost 6 bases, with 11 bases between them. In germline, CDR1 is SGHDN, CDR2 FVKESK. This CDR3 is 14 amino acids long. The CDR3 protein is CASSSGTSNSPLHF. CDR3 nucleotides: TGTGCCAGCAGCAGCGGGACATCTAATTCACCCCTCCACTTT.

The chain uses TRBV5-1 and TRBJ2-1; 8 bases line up with TRBD2. The CDR3 is made up of 16 amino acids. Germline lookup yields CDR1 SGHRS and CDR2 YFSETQ. Unmatched junction bases numbered 5, after V lost 3 bases and J lost 0 bases. The chain's CDR3 is CASSSLSGSSYNEQFF. Here the CDR3 DNA reads TGCGCCAGCAGCTCCTTAAGCGGGAGCTCCTACAATGAGCAGTTCTTC. Full variable domain (missing parts from reference TRBV5-1 and TRBJ2-1): KAGVTQTPRYLIKTRGQQVTLSCSPISGHRSVSWYQQTPGQGLQFLFEYFSETQRNKGNFPGRFSGRQFSNSRSEMNVSTLELGDSALYLCASSSLSGSSYNEQFFGPGTRLTVL.

There are a few counts of this clone. The V gene is TRBV5-4, the J gene TRBJ2-3; 12 bases are a match to TRBD2. The CDR3 extends over 16 amino acids. Germline V lookup: CDR1 SGHNT, CDR2 YYREEE (reference sequence). Trimming cost V 1 base and J 2 bases; bases outside gene matches: 2. CDR3 sequence: CASSLTSGGPTDTQYF. Written as DNA, the CDR3 is TGTGCCAGCAGCTTGACTAGCGGGGGGCCCACAGATACGCAGTATTTT.

The chain is built from TRBV10-3 and TRBJ2-1; 10 bases agree with TRBD2. Germline CDR1 ENHRY, CDR2 SYGVKD. This CDR3 spans 15 amino acids. J gave up 7 bases and V 4 bases, and 7 bases lay outside the gene matches. CDR3 sequence (DNA): TGTGCCATCAGTGCTAGCGGGGGACCTGGGAATGAGCAGTTCTTC. Translating it yields CAISASGGPGNEQFF.